A single T cell receptor (beta chain) is shown here with its context. Its specificity is not known. The PCR made use of 60 Vbeta and 13 Jbeta primers. Some clones are missing from TCRdb's copy, which holds only in-frame ones; the method was immunoSEQ multiplex PCR. The table lists 150,000 to 200,000 clones, around 68% of them singletons. This sample stems from a study of cytomegalovirus exposure and HLA in healthy donors. Study background: An earlier analysis identified 120 million or so unique TCR beta sequences in some 180 million T cells.

The germline V and J ends were trimmed by 0 bases and 10 bases, with 4 bases remaining between them. This CDR3 spans 11 amino acids. Germline-derived CDR1 and CDR2 are SNHLY and FYNNEI. Study outcomes and limitations: A missense DCLRE1C variant was associated with V- and J-gene trimming of TCR beta chains in a later analysis, and an independent cohort replicated the association. In an earlier analysis, about 87% or about 30%: the productive usage of most TCR beta V segments.

What was sequenced was PBMCs. The sequence was obtained from a man aged 40-55 years in good health and CMV-seronegative. J is TRBJ2-1 and V is TRBV2; D is unresolved. DNA for the CDR3: TGTGCCAGCAGTGAAGCTCCGGAGCAGTTCTTC. Amino acid sequence: CASSEAPEQFF.